Listed below are T cell receptor beta chains from one sample, sequenced in a study of cytomegalovirus exposure and HLA in healthy donors. TCRdb's table, derived via immunoSEQ multiplex PCR, lists solely in-frame clones and lacks some. The sample shows about 200,000 clones, more than 75% of them seen only once. Sequencing was done on a sample of PBMCs. The receptors were gathered from a woman aged 50 to 60 in good health and CMV-seropositive. Each CDR3 is given with its conserved first and last residue. D genes are given only for firm matches. Expanded clones are given a class, and other clones once, few, many or no size at all.

V	size	D	J	DNA	CDR3
TRBV19	few	.	TRBJ1-5	TGTGCCAGTAGTATACAGGGAGGTCAGCCCCAGCATTTT	CASSIQGGQPQHF
TRBV15	.	.	TRBJ1-6	TGTGCCACCAGCAGAGAACAGGGTCAGAATTCACCCCTCCACTTT	CATSREQGQNSPLHF
TRBV15	.	TRBD2	TRBJ2-3	TGTGCCACCAGCAGAGATTCCATGCTGGGGACTAACACAGATACGCAGTATTTT	CATSRDSMLGTNTDTQYF
TRBV11-2	.	.	TRBJ2-4	TGTGCCAGCAGCATAGACGGGGTATTATCCGGGCGCATTCAGTACTTC	CASSIDGVLSGRIQYF
TRBV18	once	.	TRBJ2-1	TGTGCCAGCTCACCACCCGACTATAAACGTGAGCAGTTCTTC	CASSPPDYKREQFF
TRBV4-3	.	.	TRBJ2-2	TGCGCCAGCAGCCAGGTTACAGGGAGAACCGGGGAGCTGTTTTTT	CASSQVTGRTGELFF
TRBV19	few	.	TRBJ2-7	TGTGCCAGTAGTATCCAAAAGGGGGATTACGAGCAGTACTTC	CASSIQKGDYEQYF
TRBV5-1	.	.	TRBJ2-1	TGCGCCAGCAGAGACGGTGGAGCATACAATGAGCAGTTCTTC	CASRDGGAYNEQFF
TRBV28	.	.	TRBJ1-5	TGTGCCAGCGGGGGGGATCAGCCCCAGCATTTT	CASGGDQPQHF
TRBV15	.	.	TRBJ1-1	TGTGCCACCAGCAGAAGGGTAGCAGGGATGGGCACTGAAGCTTTCTTT	CATSRRVAGMGTEAFF
TRBV7-8	.	.	TRBJ2-1	TGTGCCAGCAGCATTAGGGGCTACAATGAGCAGTTCTTC	CASSIRGYNEQFF
TRBV7-2	.	TRBD2	TRBJ2-1	TGTGCCAGCAGCTTAGCTTATGGACTAGCCAATGAGCAGTTCTTC	CASSLAYGLANEQFF
TRBV7-2	.	TRBD1	TRBJ2-7	TGTGCCAGTAGCTGGACAGGGAACTACGAGCAGTACTTC	CASSWTGNYEQYF
TRBV2	.	TRBD1	TRBJ1-1	TGTGCCAGCAGACAGGGGAAGAGCACTGAAGCTTTCTTT	CASRQGKSTEAFF
TRBV2	once	.	TRBJ1-5	TGTGCCAGCAGTCCAAACAGGAATCAGCCCCAGCATTTT	CASSPNRNQPQHF
TRBV28	.	.	TRBJ2-6	TGTGCCAGCAGTTTATTTGTTAGCTCTGGGGCCAACGTCCTGACTTTC	CASSLFVSSGANVLTF
TRBV18	.	.	TRBJ1-1	TGTGCCAGCTCTATCCCGGGACACTACACTGAAGCTTTCTTT	CASSIPGHYTEAFF
TRBV4-3	.	TRBD2	TRBJ2-5	TGCGCCAGCAGCCAAGGTGTTAGCGGGGGGGCCGGTGAGACCCAGTACTTC	CASSQGVSGGAGETQYF
TRBV6-5	.	.	TRBJ1-1	TGTGCCAGCAGTTACTCGAGGCTCGGGAACACTGAAGCTTTCTTT	CASSYSRLGNTEAFF
TRBV15	few	.	TRBJ1-3	TGTGCCACCAGAGCTCCCTCTGGAAACACCATATATTTT	CATRAPSGNTIYF
TRBV7-9	.	TRBD1	TRBJ1-2	TGTGCCAGCAGCTTAGTCACAGGGGATGGCTACACCTTC	CASSLVTGDGYTF
TRBV7-3	.	TRBD2	TRBJ2-1	TGTGCCAGCAGCCAGAGCGGGAGTACCAATGAGCAGTTCTTC	CASSQSGSTNEQFF
TRBV7-6	.	.	TRBJ1-3	TGTGCCAGCAGCTTAGATAGGCCAGCCGGGGACACCATATATTTT	CASSLDRPAGDTIYF
TRBV27	.	.	TRBJ2-5	TGTGCCAGCAGTTTACAAGGGGGGGGAGAGACCCAGTACTTC	CASSLQGGGETQYF
TRBV30	.	TRBD1	TRBJ1-5	TGTGCCTGGGGTCGGGACAGGGGGGATCAGCCCCAGCATTTT	CAWGRDRGDQPQHF
TRBV5-1	.	.	TRBJ1-5	TGCGCCAGCAGCTTGGCTGGGCAGTCCAATCAGCCCCAGCATTTT	CASSLAGQSNQPQHF
TRBV30	.	.	TRBJ1-2	TGTGCCTGGAGTGTAAACTTGCGGCAGAACTATGGCTACACCTTC	CAWSVNLRQNYGYTF
TRBV5-1	.	TRBD2	TRBJ2-3	TGCGCCAGCAGCTTGGAGGCTAGCGGGGGGAGTTACACGCAGTATTTT	CASSLEASGGSYTQYF
TRBV19	once	TRBD1	TRBJ1-2	TGTGCCAGTAGTGGACAGGGCCGGTATGGCTACACCTTC	CASSGQGRYGYTF
TRBV19	.	TRBD2	TRBJ2-7	TGTGCCAGTAGTAATTCGGGAGGGAGGGACGAGCAGTACTTC	CASSNSGGRDEQYF
TRBV5-5	.	.	TRBJ2-7	TGTGCCAGCAGCTTTTCCAGGAATTACGAGCAGTACTTC	CASSFSRNYEQYF
TRBV7-2	.	.	TRBJ2-1	TGTGCCAGCAGCTCCTCTAGCGCAGACAATGAGCAGTTCTTC	CASSSSSADNEQFF
TRBV5-1	once	.	TRBJ2-2	TGCGCCAGCAGCCTAGGGACAACGAACACCGGGGAGCTGTTTTTT	CASSLGTTNTGELFF
TRBV27	.	.	TRBJ1-1	TGTGCCACCGGGGAGCACACTGAAGCTTTCTTT	CATGEHTEAFF
TRBV5-6	.	.	TRBJ2-1	TGTGCCAGCAGTCCGGGCACGGGTACAGGGAGGGGATCGAGTGAGCAGTTCTTC	CASSPGTGTGRGSSEQFF
TRBV20-1	.	.	TRBJ1-1	TGCAGTGGCAGAGGGTATGAAGCTTTCTTT	CSGRGYEAFF
TRBV4-2	few	TRBD2	TRBJ2-3	TGTGCCAGCAGCCAAGGACTAGCGGGAGGGCCGGGCACAGATACGCAGTATTTT	CASSQGLAGGPGTDTQYF
TRBV28	.	.	TRBJ1-3	TGTGCCAGCAACCCAGGCACCAGCTCTGGAAACACCATATATTTT	CASNPGTSSGNTIYF
TRBV7-2	.	TRBD2	TRBJ2-7	TGTGCCAGCAGCCGGGATAGCGGGGGTGGGTCCTACGAGCAGTACTTC	CASSRDSGGGSYEQYF
TRBV27	.	.	TRBJ2-3	TGTGCCAGCAGTGACATCATGGGAGTGGGTACGCAGTATTTT	CASSDIMGVGTQYF
TRBV5-1	.	.	TRBJ1-5	TGCGCCAGCAGCTTGGCCGGGCAGGGGACGCCCCAGCATTTT	CASSLAGQGTPQHF
TRBV18	once	TRBD1	TRBJ1-6	TGTGCCAGCTCACCGGGACCAGGGGGGAATTCACCCCTCCACTTT	CASSPGPGGNSPLHF
TRBV5-4	.	.	TRBJ1-1	TGTGCCAGCAGCTTGGCAGGCAGGGCTGCTTTCTTT	CASSLAGRAAFF
TRBV19	.	TRBD1	TRBJ1-2	TGTGCCAGTAGTAGGACAGGAGGCGGTAACTATGGCTACACCTTC	CASSRTGGGNYGYTF
TRBV11-2	few	.	TRBJ2-7	TGTGCCAGCAGCTTAGAAGGGGCCGCACACGCCGAGCAGTACTTC	CASSLEGAAHAEQYF
TRBV2	.	TRBD1	TRBJ1-2	TGTGCCAGCAGGACAGGGGGGTATGGCTACACCTTC	CASRTGGYGYTF
TRBV11-2	.	TRBD1	TRBJ2-7	TGTGCCAGCAGCTTAGGGGGACAGCTTTCCTACGAGCAGTACTTC	CASSLGGQLSYEQYF
TRBV7-9	.	.	TRBJ2-3	TGTGCCAGCAGCTTAAGCCGGGGGAAGGGCACAGATACGCAGTATTTT	CASSLSRGKGTDTQYF
TRBV5-6	.	TRBD2	TRBJ2-7	TGTGCCAGCAGCCAGAGCGGGAGACCCTACGAGCAGTACTTC	CASSQSGRPYEQYF
TRBV18	.	TRBD1	TRBJ2-6	TGTGCCAGCTCACTGACAGGGGCACGCTCTGGGGCCAACGGCCTGACTTTC	CASSLTGARSGANGLTF
TRBV5-1	.	TRBD2	TRBJ2-5	TGCGCCAGCAGTCTGGACCCGGGACTAGCGGGGGGGTTGCAAGAGACCCAGTACTTC	CASSLDPGLAGGLQETQYF
TRBV5-1	.	TRBD2	TRBJ2-3	TGCGCCAGCAGCCCGGAAGGACTAGCGGGAGCGAGAGATACGCAGTATTTT	CASSPEGLAGARDTQYF
TRBV27	few	TRBD1	TRBJ2-6	TGTGCCAGCAGTTTCCAGACAGGGGGAGCTGGGGCCAACGTCCTGACTTTC	CASSFQTGGAGANVLTF
TRBV27	.	TRBD2	TRBJ2-3	TGTGCCAGCAGTTCACCCTCTAGCGGGGGCGTTTCGCGGTATTTT	CASSSPSSGGVSRYF
TRBV11-1	.	TRBD2	TRBJ2-1	TGTGCCAGCAGCCCGGGAGGATCCCCTTACAGTGAGCAGTTCTTC	CASSPGGSPYSEQFF
TRBV15	few	.	TRBJ2-1	TGTGCCACCAGCAGAGATTTAGGGAGCTCCTACAATGAGCAGTTCTTC	CATSRDLGSSYNEQFF